This T cell receptor beta chain appears in the sequencing data of a study of T cell responses to AZD1222 COVID-19 vaccine. General study points: The span of vaccine-associated CD4 TCRs extended across spike, with dominance at 160-218 and 743-854.

Concerning this clone itself: As yet, its antigen is unknown.

Per the germline V gene, CDR1 is MNHNS and CDR2 is SASEGT. Between the trimmed V and J ends, which lost 1 base and 2 bases, there was a span of 9 bases. This CDR3 has 16 residues. Profiling relied on immunoSEQ multiplex PCR, and the TCRdb table lists in-frame clones only, not all of them. The sample shows under 95,000 clones, 85% to 90% of them seen only once. Sequenced material: peripheral blood, taken 28 days after the second AZD1222 dose. The chain has TRBV6-1 and TRBJ1-6; D might be TRBD1 (6 bases). This clonotype was obtained from an adult who received the AZD1222 COVID-19 vaccine. Here the CDR3 reads CASSEDGQTYNSPLHF. CDR3 DNA: TGTGCCAGCAGTGAAGACGGACAGACCTATAATTCACCCCTCCACTTT.